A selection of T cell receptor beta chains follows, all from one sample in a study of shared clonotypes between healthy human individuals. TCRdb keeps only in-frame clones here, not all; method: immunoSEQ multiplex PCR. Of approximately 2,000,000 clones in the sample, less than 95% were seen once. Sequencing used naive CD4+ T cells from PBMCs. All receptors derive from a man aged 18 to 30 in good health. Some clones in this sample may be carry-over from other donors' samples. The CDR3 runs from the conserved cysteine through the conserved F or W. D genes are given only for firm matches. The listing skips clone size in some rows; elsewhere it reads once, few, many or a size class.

CDR3aa: CASSFDSGRGEQYF
CDR3nt: TGTGCCAGCAGTTTCGATAGCGGGCGAGGGGAGCAGTACTTC
abundance: once
j_gene: TRBJ2-7
d_gene: TRBD2
len: 14
v_gene: TRBV9

CDR3aa: CASSPQSGGGPYEQYF
CDR3nt: TGTGCCAGCAGCCCCCAGTCGGGGGGAGGGCCCTACGAGCAGTACTTC
abundance: .
j_gene: TRBJ2-7
d_gene: TRBD2
len: 16
v_gene: TRBV9

CDR3aa: CASSFLAGNDEQYF
CDR3nt: TGCGCCAGCAGCTTCCTAGCGGGAAACGACGAGCAGTACTTC
abundance: .
j_gene: TRBJ2-7
d_gene: TRBD2
len: 14
v_gene: TRBV5-1

CDR3aa: CASNRGQNTDTQYF
CDR3nt: TGTGCCAGCAATCGCGGTCAAAACACAGATACGCAGTATTTT
abundance: .
j_gene: TRBJ2-3
d_gene: .
len: 14
v_gene: TRBV28

CDR3aa: CASSLERQGQQFF
CDR3nt: TGTGCCAGCAGCTTAGAGCGACAGGGGCAGCAGTTCTTC
abundance: .
j_gene: TRBJ2-1
d_gene: TRBD1
len: 13
v_gene: TRBV11-3

CDR3aa: CSAFGGGEQFF
CDR3nt: TGCAGCGCCTTTGGGGGTGGTGAGCAGTTCTTC
abundance: .
j_gene: TRBJ2-1
d_gene: .
len: 11
v_gene: TRBV20-1

CDR3aa: CASKGQLNTEAFF
CDR3nt: TGTGCCAGCAAAGGCCAGCTGAACACTGAAGCTTTCTTT
abundance: .
j_gene: TRBJ1-1
d_gene: .
len: 13
v_gene: TRBV9

CDR3aa: CASSQDLLAGVVNEQFF
CDR3nt: TGTGCCAGTAGCCAGGACTTACTAGCGGGAGTGGTAAATGAGCAGTTCTTC
abundance: .
j_gene: TRBJ2-1
d_gene: TRBD2
len: 17
v_gene: TRBV19

CDR3aa: CASSLQGAYEQFF
CDR3nt: TGTGCCAGCAGCCTCCAGGGAGCTTATGAGCAGTTCTTC
abundance: .
j_gene: TRBJ2-1
d_gene: .
len: 13
v_gene: TRBV5-4

CDR3aa: CASSSPNQMNTEAFF
CDR3nt: TGCGCCAGCAGCTCCCCGAACCAGATGAACACTGAAGCTTTCTTT
abundance: .
j_gene: TRBJ1-1
d_gene: .
len: 15
v_gene: TRBV4-3

CDR3aa: CAWGQTGGRNQPQHF
CDR3nt: TGTGCCTGGGGGCAAACAGGGGGTCGGAATCAGCCCCAGCATTTT
abundance: .
j_gene: TRBJ1-5
d_gene: TRBD1
len: 15
v_gene: TRBV30

CDR3aa: CASSLGQGIYNEQFF
CDR3nt: TGCGCCAGCAGCTTGGGACAGGGGATCTACAATGAGCAGTTCTTC
abundance: .
j_gene: TRBJ2-1
d_gene: TRBD1
len: 15
v_gene: TRBV5-1

CDR3aa: CASSGDPQGDEQFF
CDR3nt: TGTGCCAGCAGTGGGGACCCCCAGGGAGATGAGCAGTTCTTC
abundance: .
j_gene: TRBJ2-1
d_gene: .
len: 14
v_gene: TRBV2

CDR3aa: CASSDRSLQGGELFF
CDR3nt: TGTGCCAGCTCCGACCGGAGCTTGCAGGGCGGGGAGCTGTTTTTT
abundance: .
j_gene: TRBJ2-2
d_gene: .
len: 15
v_gene: TRBV6-6

CDR3aa: CASSLDPTGQASTDTQYF
CDR3nt: TGCGCCAGCAGCTTGGACCCGACAGGCCAAGCTAGCACAGATACGCAGTATTTT
abundance: .
j_gene: TRBJ2-3
d_gene: .
len: 18
v_gene: TRBV5-1

CDR3aa: CSARMSGTDTQYF
CDR3nt: TGCAGCGCAAGGATGTCTGGCACAGATACGCAGTATTTT
abundance: .
j_gene: TRBJ2-3
d_gene: .
len: 13
v_gene: TRBV29-1

CDR3aa: CASSTGLAGSEQYF
CDR3nt: TGTGCCAGCAGCACCGGACTAGCGGGAAGCGAGCAGTACTTC
abundance: .
j_gene: TRBJ2-7
d_gene: TRBD2
len: 14
v_gene: TRBV6-5

CDR3aa: CASSAGQRYEQYF
CDR3nt: TGTGCCAGCAGCGCGGGACAGCGCTACGAGCAGTACTTC
abundance: few
j_gene: TRBJ2-7
d_gene: .
len: 13
v_gene: TRBV5-4

CDR3aa: CASSSPDRVNEKLFF
CDR3nt: TGTGCCAGCAGTTCCCCCGACAGGGTGAATGAAAAACTGTTTTTT
abundance: .
j_gene: TRBJ1-4
d_gene: TRBD1
len: 15
v_gene: TRBV28

CDR3aa: CASSPRTGMAYEQYF
CDR3nt: TGTGCCAGCAGTCCCCGGACAGGCATGGCCTACGAGCAGTACTTC
abundance: few
j_gene: TRBJ2-7
d_gene: TRBD1
len: 15
v_gene: TRBV27

CDR3aa: CASRRGTEAFF
CDR3nt: TGTGCCAGTAGGAGGGGCACTGAAGCTTTCTTT
abundance: .
j_gene: TRBJ1-1
d_gene: .
len: 11
v_gene: TRBV19

CDR3aa: CASSVAHNYEQYF
CDR3nt: TGTGCCAGCAGCGTAGCTCATAACTACGAGCAGTACTTC
abundance: .
j_gene: TRBJ2-7
d_gene: .
len: 13
v_gene: TRBV9

CDR3aa: CASSLAGADTQYF
CDR3nt: TGTGCCAGCAGCTTAGCGGGGGCAGATACGCAGTATTTT
abundance: .
j_gene: TRBJ2-3
d_gene: .
len: 13
v_gene: TRBV7-9

CDR3aa: CASSPGTANTEAFF
CDR3nt: TGTGCCAGCAGCCCAGGGACAGCGAACACTGAAGCTTTCTTT
abundance: .
j_gene: TRBJ1-1
d_gene: TRBD1
len: 14
v_gene: TRBV7-2

CDR3aa: CASLDSSSGNTIYF
CDR3nt: TGTGCCAGTTTGGACAGTAGCTCTGGAAACACCATATATTTT
abundance: .
j_gene: TRBJ1-3
d_gene: .
len: 14
v_gene: TRBV19

CDR3aa: CASSLTANEKLFF
CDR3nt: TGCGCCAGCAGCCTTACCGCTAATGAAAAACTGTTTTTT
abundance: .
j_gene: TRBJ1-4
d_gene: .
len: 13
v_gene: TRBV4-1

CDR3aa: CASSSFGTGAYEQYF
CDR3nt: TGTGCCAGCAGTTCGTTCGGGACAGGGGCCTACGAGCAGTACTTC
abundance: .
j_gene: TRBJ2-7
d_gene: TRBD1
len: 15
v_gene: TRBV28

CDR3aa: CASKIQQGGETQYF
CDR3nt: TGTGCCAGCAAGATACAACAGGGTGGGGAGACCCAGTACTTC
abundance: .
j_gene: TRBJ2-5
d_gene: .
len: 14
v_gene: TRBV11-2

CDR3aa: CASSIGRGHGETQYF
CDR3nt: TGTGCCAGTAGTATAGGCAGGGGGCACGGGGAGACCCAGTACTTC
abundance: .
j_gene: TRBJ2-5
d_gene: TRBD1
len: 15
v_gene: TRBV19

CDR3aa: CASSLKPGLAGSSYNEQFF
CDR3nt: TGTGCCAGCAGCCTGAAGCCGGGACTAGCGGGGAGCTCCTACAATGAGCAGTTCTTC
abundance: once
j_gene: TRBJ2-1
d_gene: TRBD2
len: 19
v_gene: TRBV7-2

CDR3aa: CASSLEQFTDTQYF
CDR3nt: TGCGCCAGCAGCTTGGAGCAGTTCACAGATACGCAGTATTTT
abundance: .
j_gene: TRBJ2-3
d_gene: .
len: 14
v_gene: TRBV5-1

CDR3aa: CASSLGTIGANVLTF
CDR3nt: TGTGCCAGCAGTTTAGGGACGATTGGGGCCAACGTCCTGACTTTC
abundance: .
j_gene: TRBJ2-6
d_gene: .
len: 15
v_gene: TRBV28

CDR3aa: CASSAPGQPVGEAFF
CDR3nt: TGTGCCAGTAGTGCCCCTGGACAGCCCGTAGGAGAAGCTTTCTTT
abundance: .
j_gene: TRBJ1-1
d_gene: .
len: 15
v_gene: TRBV19

CDR3aa: CASSHRKRRDQGETQYF
CDR3nt: TGTGCCAGCAGCCATCGGAAACGCCGGGACCAGGGAGAGACCCAGTACTTC
abundance: .
j_gene: TRBJ2-5
d_gene: .
len: 17
v_gene: TRBV7-7

CDR3aa: CASSLRLAGSYGTDTQYF
CDR3nt: TGCGCCAGCAGCTTGAGACTAGCGGGATCATATGGAACAGATACGCAGTATTTT
abundance: .
j_gene: TRBJ2-3
d_gene: TRBD2
len: 18
v_gene: TRBV5-1

CDR3aa: CASSEETQGRFSNQPQHF
CDR3nt: TGCGCCAGCAGTGAGGAAACTCAGGGGCGGTTTAGCAATCAGCCCCAGCATTTT
abundance: .
j_gene: TRBJ1-5
d_gene: .
len: 18
v_gene: TRBV10-1

CDR3aa: CASSLSSGRAYEQYF
CDR3nt: TGTGCCAGCAGCTTGTCCAGCGGGAGGGCTTACGAGCAGTACTTC
abundance: once
j_gene: TRBJ2-7
d_gene: TRBD2
len: 15
v_gene: TRBV5-4